This TCR beta chain came from a study of early T cells in non-severe SARS-CoV-2 infection. TCRdb analysed the 5' RACE reads with MiXCR anew, one entry per CDR3 protein. The profile shows tens of thousands of distinct CDR3 sequences, less than 15% of them singletons. The V gene end was trimmed by 2 bases and the J gene end by 6 bases; junction bases not matched to a gene: 6. This CDR3 comprises 15 residues. The source material was whole blood. The receptor was derived from an adult who was a healthcare worker with PCR-confirmed SARS-CoV-2 infection or an uninfected control (not recorded which). The chain carries TRBV12-3 or TRBV12-4 and TRBJ2-1, with 8 bases matching TRBD1. CDR3 coding DNA: TGTGCCAGCAGTTTACAGGGGGCGCATTCCAATGAGCAGTTCTTC. Translated, it gives CASSLQGAHSNEQFF.